What follows is one TCR beta chain and its context. Produced via immunoSEQ multiplex PCR; TCRdb's table is partial and in-frame only. The repertoire has roughly 95,000 clones, around 88% of them found once; the top ten carry 12% to 15%. CDR3 length: 14 residues. Germline lookup yields CDR1 SGHAT and CDR2 FQNNGV. The germline V and J ends were trimmed by 5 bases and 1 base, with 9 bases remaining between them. This sample stems from a study of control samples from healthy donors and cancer patients. The sequence was collected from a young man in good health. J is TRBJ1-5 and V is TRBV11-2; TRBD1 might be the D (5 bases). Sequences were obtained from blood. CDR3 loop: CASSAPGSNQPQHF. CDR3 DNA sequence: TGTGCCAGCAGCGCCCCAGGGAGCAATCAGCCCCAGCATTTT.